This T cell receptor (beta chain) was identified during a study of radiation and T cells in renal cell carcinoma. Regarding this clone: The antigen is undetermined.

Study-wide findings and caveats: In blood, top tumor clones expanded by 2 weeks, shrinking by 4.

Indicated time point: blood 4 weeks post-SBRT, at nephrectomy. Treatment noted: 15 Gy SBRT to primary tumor, nephrectomy 4 weeks later. Nephrectomy followed 15 Gy stereotactic body radiation by 4 weeks. The patient's renal cell carcinoma had clear cell pathology. Germline-derived CDR1 and CDR2 are GTSNPN and SVGIG (reference sequence). This CDR3 spans 14 amino acids. Trimming shortened V by 2 bases and J by 6 bases, and 14 bases separated the two germline ends. Assay: immunoSEQ multiplex PCR; the TCRdb copy retains only in-frame clones and omits some. The sample records around 180,000 clones, about nine tenths being singletons.

The receptor's source is a woman in her forties or fifties with renal cell carcinoma. The chain uses TRBV30 and TRBJ1-5; perhaps TRBD1 as D (5 bases). Sequences were derived from blood, sampled from a patient whose treatment included radiotherapy and nephrectomy. CDR3 protein: CAWSPGEWGQPQHF. The CDR3 DNA sequence: TGTGCCTGGAGTCCGGGGGAATGGGGTCAGCCCCAGCATTTT.